This T cell receptor beta chain was sequenced during a study of cytomegalovirus exposure and HLA in healthy donors. Study conclusions and caveats: According to a later analysis, TCR clusters from the first cohort tended to co-occur in the 90 to 150 validation repertoires. The authors listed 164 TCR beta chains as cytomegalovirus-associated.

The donors were members of the roughly 120-subject validation cohort (separate from the roughly 680-subject first cohort). For this clone: The antigen remains undetermined.

CDR1 and CDR2 from the germline V gene are SSHAT and FNYEAQ (reference sequence). With 3 bases removed from V and 0 bases from J, the gap between germline ends came to 5 bases. The CDR3 is 13 residues long. This table comes from immunoSEQ multiplex PCR, and its TCRdb copy is limited to in-frame clones, with some not included. The sample lists 250,000 to 350,000 clones; 88% were seen once. This chain uses TRBV7-7 with TRBJ1-1; no reliable D call. Sequencing used PBMCs. The source is a man aged 25 to 40 in good health and CMV-seronegative. CDR3 DNA sequence: TGTGCCAGCAGCTTTTCCATGAACACTGAAGCTTTCTTT. It encodes CASSFSMNTEAFF.